This TCR beta chain was sequenced during a study of T cell changes during pregnancy in multiple sclerosis. Looked up from germline, CDR1 is LNHDA and CDR2 is SQIVND (reference sequence). This CDR3 is built from 14 residues. V lost 5 bases to trimming and J lost 9 bases, with 17 bases between them. TCRdb keeps only in-frame clones here, not all; method: immunoSEQ multiplex PCR. The sample holds tens of thousands of clones, about 89% seen once. This TCR derives from a female donor with multiple sclerosis, enrolled in a pregnancy study. The chain employs TRBV19 and TRBJ2-1, with a weak D call TRBD2 (6 bases). Sequenced material: CD4+ T cells from peripheral blood mononuclear cells, taken before pregnancy. The CDR3 DNA reads TGTGCCAGTAGTCCCGGACTACCTTTGAGTGAGCAGTTCTTC. This gives the protein CASSPGLPLSEQFF.